This paragraph covers one TCR beta chain sequence. What it binds is unknown. Other DNA sequences in the same sample also yield this CDR3. This CDR3 is 14 amino acids long. Trimming pared 3 bases from V and 5 bases from J, leaving 13 bases between. Germline V CDR1 and CDR2: MNHEY, SVGAGI. Produced via immunoSEQ multiplex PCR; TCRdb's table is partial and in-frame only. The sample comprises about 70,000 clones, approximately 87% of which are singletons, and 20% to 25% rests with the top ten. These data originate in a study of T cells in localized non-small cell lung cancer. Overall study findings and caveats: A denser population of T cells in blood accompanied longer overall survival. Adjacent uninvolved lung had the highest clonality, suggesting focused antigen responses. Sequencing covered just one tumor region, so heterogeneity cannot be ruled out.

The gene calls are TRBV6-5 and TRBJ1-1; D is possibly TRBD1 (5 bases). The receptor was derived from a male donor at least 60 years old with stage III squamous cell lung carcinoma. The sample here was peripheral blood, taken before any cancer treatment. As DNA, the CDR3 is TGTGCCAGCAGTTATCGGGGGGGGGATACTGAAGCTTTCTTT. Encoded protein: CASSYRGGDTEAFF.